This paragraph reports one TCR beta chain. The antigen is not known. These data belong to a study of CD8 T cells in ankylosing spondylitis. Study results and caveats: One TCR beta motif, made up of eight highly homologous variants, appeared characteristic of ankylosing spondylitis blood. Clones that were linked to disease were CD8+ and were relatively rare in peripheral blood.

V lost 5 bases, J lost 4 bases, and 11 bases lay in between. This CDR3 has 13 residues. The germline gives CDR1 DFQATT, CDR2 SNEGSKA (reference sequence). One entry per CDR3 protein results from TCRdb running MiXCR on the 5' RACE reads. The sample records 750,000 to 850,000 distinct CDR3 sequences, 12% being singletons. This sequence joins TRBV20-1 and TRBJ1-4; D is ambiguous. Specimen: blood, either unsorted or a sorted T cell fraction (not recorded which). The source of this sequence is a male donor with ankylosing spondylitis. The CDR3 nucleotides are TGCAGTGCTGGTGGGGTCATTAATGAAAAACTGTTTTTT. The encoded protein is CSAGGVINEKLFF.